Each of the 7 T cell receptor beta chains below was sequenced from the same sample in a study of T cell changes during pregnancy in multiple sclerosis (dated by TCRdb to the late 2010s). The library was produced with the immunoSEQ multiplex PCR assay. TCRdb holds this immuneACCESS table with in-frame rearrangements only. Some clones are missing; in checked studies, unresolved V genes explain under half, and the rest has no known cause. The sample table records 90,000 to 95,000 clones; roughly 93% of these occur just once. About 2.4% of the sample belongs to the ten largest clones. The sample in question was peripheral blood, obtained in the third trimester of pregnancy. All receptors derive from a female donor with multiple sclerosis, enrolled in a pregnancy study.

CDR3 loop: CASSPVFRGRNEKLFF. The CDR3 DNA reads as TGTGCCAGCAGCCCAGTTTTCAGGGGGAGGAATGAAAAACTGTTTTTT. V usage is TRBV9 and J usage is TRBJ1-4, with 7 nucleotides matching TRBD1. Germline CDR1 is SGDLS and CDR2 is YYNGEE. J gave up 5 bases and V 4 bases, and 11 bases lay outside the gene matches. CDR3 length equals 16 residues.

CDR3 sequence reads: CASSVAGNPLETQYF. The CDR3 coding sequence is TGTGCCAGCAGCGTAGCCGGGAACCCGCTGGAGACCCAGTACTTC. V and J are TRBV9 and TRBJ2-5; the D gene is possibly TRBD2 (5 bases). The CDR3 contains 15 residues. The germline V gene has CDR1 SGDLS and CDR2 YYNGEE. V lost 0 bases to trimming and J lost 5 bases, with 14 bases between them.

The chain has TRBV6-6 and TRBJ2-1; 9 bases fit TRBD2. The trim removed 0 bases at V and 9 bases at J, leaving 9 bases unmatched. The germline V gene encodes CDR1 MNHNY and CDR2 SVGAGI (reference sequence). The CDR3 has 16 amino acids. This CDR3 reads CASSYSGGRAVGEQFF. CDR3 in DNA: TGTGCCAGCAGTTACTCTGGCGGGAGGGCCGTAGGTGAGCAGTTCTTC.

The chain couples TRBV5-6 to TRBJ2-3, with TRBD2 matching over 10 bases. V lost 2 bases, J lost 3 bases, and 6 bases stayed unmatched. The CDR3 consists of 16 residues. From germline, CDR1 is SGHDT and CDR2 YYEEEE. CDR3 DNA sequence: TGTGCCAGCAGCTTTGACAGCGGGAGGGGAACAGATACGCAGTATTTT. Amino acid sequence: CASSFDSGRGTDTQYF.

This clone was recorded once. The chain has TRBV27 and TRBJ1-1, with 7 nucleotides matching TRBD1. With 7 bases clipped from V and 3 bases from J, the junction kept 8 bases outside the gene matches. The germline CDR1 and CDR2 sequences are MNHEY and SMNVEV (reference sequence). The CDR3 runs 14 residues. This chain's CDR3 is CASIPGGVDTEAFF. The CDR3 DNA follows: TGTGCCAGCATCCCAGGGGGTGTGGACACTGAAGCTTTCTTT.

This clone was picked up one time. The chain combines TRBV6-1 with TRBJ2-1; 9 bases fit TRBD2. Trimming removed 11 bases from V and 4 bases from J; junction bases left unmatched: 9. CDR1 and CDR2 from the germline V gene are MNHNS and SASEGT. The CDR3 length is 14 residues. In nucleotides, the CDR3 is TGTGCCTTGGGAGCGGGGGGATTGTACAATGAGCAGTTCTTC. Protein product: CALGAGGLYNEQFF.

In this sample, this clone turned up once. The chain couples TRBV28 to TRBJ1-2, with D tentatively TRBD1 (5 bases). The CDR3 spans 14 residues. Trimming took 8 bases from V and 8 from J, leaving 21 bases between them. Germline loops: CDR1 MDHEN, CDR2 SYDVKM. CDR3 nucleotide sequence: TGTGCCAGCGTCCCAGGGCAGGGTCCTATAGGCTACACCTTC. It is translated as CASVPGQGPIGYTF.